These 5 T cell receptor beta chains originate from one sample sequenced in a study of blood T cell repertoires in COVID-19. TCRdb keeps only in-frame clones here, not all; method: immunoSEQ multiplex PCR. Of approximately 200,000 clones listed, 70% to 90% are singletons. The material sequenced was peripheral blood. The receptors stem from a woman between 45 and 60 years old with acute or convalescent COVID-19.

This clone was observed a handful of times. The J gene is TRBJ1-3, the V gene TRBV7-2; possible D gene TRBD1, 5 bases. CDR1 and CDR2 (germline): SGHTA, FQGNSA. The CDR3 has 14 amino acids. The ends were cut back, 6 bases at V and 3 bases at J, with 12 bases in the middle. The CDR3 sequence: CASRPGSSGNTIYF. The CDR3 nucleotides are TGTGCCAGCAGGCCAGGGTCTAGTGGAAACACCATATATTTT. The full variable domain, completed using reference TRBV7-2 and TRBJ1-3, is GAGVSQSPSNKVTEKGKDVELRCDPISGHTALYWYRQSLGQGLEFLIYFQGNSAPDKSGLPSDRFSAERTGGSVSTLTIQRTQQEDSAVYLCASRPGSSGNTIYFGEGSWLTVV.

The chain employs TRBV19 and TRBJ2-5, with a possible D match to TRBD1 (6 bases). The V gene lost 2 bases and the J gene lost 4 bases, with 11 bases spanning the gap. Germline CDR1 reads LNHDA; CDR2 reads SQIVND (reference sequence). The CDR3 consists of 14 residues. DNA of the CDR3: TGTGCCAGTAGTATAATGGGGGCGGGAGAGACCCAGTACTTC. Its translation is CASSIMGAGETQYF.

The CDR3 region is CASSRRGGGTQETQYF. The CDR3 DNA sequence: TGCGCCAGCAGCCGGAGGGGCGGGGGGACTCAAGAGACCCAGTACTTC. This sequence joins TRBV5-1 and TRBJ2-5, with TRBD2 matching 8 bases. This CDR3 is built from 16 residues. Germline trimming cut 4 bases from V and 2 bases from J; bases unmatched to any gene: 10. CDR1 is SGHRS and CDR2 is YFSETQ in the germline V gene. Based on the CDR3 plus reference TRBV5-1 and TRBJ2-5, the full variable domain is KAGVTQTPRYLIKTRGQQVTLSCSPISGHRSVSWYQQTPGQGLQFLFEYFSETQRNKGNFPGRFSGRQFSNSRSEMNVSTLELGDSALYLCASSRRGGGTQETQYFGPGTRLLVL.

CDR3 region: CASSQAGDGSSTDTQYF. The DNA for the CDR3 is TGCGCCAGCAGCCAAGCGGGTGACGGTAGTAGCACAGATACGCAGTATTTT. The chain has TRBV4-3 and TRBJ2-3; D uncertain. The CDR3 extends over 17 amino acids. CDR1 is LGHNA and CDR2 is YSLEER in the germline V gene. V lost 1 base and J 0 bases, leaving 14 bases between the germline ends.

Only a few counts were recorded for this clone. No DNA is shown, since the ends of the CDR3 on it are uncertain; the CDR3 is the one TCRdb lists. The chain recombines TRBV19 with TRBJ1-2. The CDR3 has 24 residues if both end residues are counted. Germline V CDR1 and CDR2: LNHDA, SQIVND (reference sequence). The CDR3 region is CASKRDISMATPSVRVPAGNGYTF.